The T cell receptor beta chain described here comes from a study of blood T cell repertoires in COVID-19. Between the trimmed V and J ends, which lost 4 bases and 5 bases, there was a span of 11 bases. This CDR3 region has 12 residues. CDR1 and CDR2 (germline): SQVTM, ANQGSEA. Original handling: Estimated nucleated cell counts came from reference gene primer amplification. Produced via immunoSEQ multiplex PCR; TCRdb's table is partial and in-frame only. The V and J calls and the clone size are those of that table, but D and trimming were determined from the DNA. The data contain roughly 220,000 clones, about 85% of them singletons.

The V and J genes are TRBV29-1 and TRBJ2-5; TRBD1 is a possible D gene (5 bases). This TCR was sampled from a man aged 50-60 years who had recovered from COVID-19. Material for sequencing was peripheral blood. The CDR3 nucleotides read TGCAGCGTTGCAGGGCAGCAGGAGACCCAGTACTTC. Translating gives CSVAGQQETQYF.